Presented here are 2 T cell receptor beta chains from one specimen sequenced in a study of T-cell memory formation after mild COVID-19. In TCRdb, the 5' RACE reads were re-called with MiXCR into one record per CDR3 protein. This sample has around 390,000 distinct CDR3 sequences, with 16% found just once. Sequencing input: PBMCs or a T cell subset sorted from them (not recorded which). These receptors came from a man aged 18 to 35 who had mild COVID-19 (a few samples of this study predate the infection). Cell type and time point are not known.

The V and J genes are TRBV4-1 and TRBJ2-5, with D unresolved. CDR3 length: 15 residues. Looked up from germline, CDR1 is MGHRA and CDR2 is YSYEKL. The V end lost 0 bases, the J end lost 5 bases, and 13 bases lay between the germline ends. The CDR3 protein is CASSQDPTGMETQYF. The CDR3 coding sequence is TGCGCCAGCAGCCAAGATCCCACGGGTATGGAGACCCAGTACTTC.

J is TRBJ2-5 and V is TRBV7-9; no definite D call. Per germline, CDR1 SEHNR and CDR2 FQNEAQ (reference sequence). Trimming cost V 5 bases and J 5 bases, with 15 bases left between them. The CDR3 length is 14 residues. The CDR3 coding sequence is TGTGCCAGCAGCCCCCGAGTGGGCCAGGAGACCCAGTACTTC. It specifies CASSPRVGQETQYF.